This T cell receptor beta chain came from a study of OX40 agonist ivuxolimab in advanced cancers. About the research overall: There were three patients with partial responses, one having hepatocellular carcinoma and two cutaneous melanoma.

Profiled with immunoSEQ multiplex PCR; TCRdb holds only in-frame clones, not every one. The table shows approximately 21,000 clones, with 84% occurring only once. V lost 1 base, J lost 1 base, and 7 bases lay in between. Germline loops: CDR1 MGHRA, CDR2 YSYEKL. The CDR3 runs to 14 residues. V usage is TRBV4-1 and J usage is TRBJ1-1; D not certain. The sequencing here drew on CD4+ or CD8+ T cells sorted from blood, taken in a trial of the OX40 agonist ivuxolimab. This sequence originates from an adult with an advanced solid tumor such as melanoma, head and neck, liver or kidney cancer. The CDR3 is CASSQGRANTEAFF. The CDR3 DNA reads TGCGCCAGCAGCCAAGGGAGGGCGAACACTGAAGCTTTCTTT.